This T cell receptor (beta chain) is from a study of blood T cells in healthy people across ages (dated by TCRdb to about 2015). Background on the whole study: In model experiments, template switching captured roughly one uniquely barcoded TCR beta cDNA molecule for every two T cells. To track age-related changes in TCR beta repertoire diversity, the study relied on deep sequencing normalized with unique cDNA molecular identifiers. The donors were split into four age groups: young (average around 16 years), middle-aged (more than 35), aged (approximately 60) and long-lived (approximately 80). Donors of different ages were randomly distributed across sequencing lanes to avoid experimental bias. The study analyzed two additional independent replicas of 1 million unique cDNA reads from the same blood draw for two donors, one aged 18 to 30 and one aged 80 or older. Overall study outcomes, separate from this receptor: Observed TCR beta diversity correlated strongly with the percentage of naive T cells measured by flow cytometry. Observed TCR beta diversity per million T cells fell roughly linearly with age, and a significant reduction was already apparent by age about 36. Compared with the aged group, the long-lived group had more naive CD4+ T cells, fewer expanded clones and increased TCR diversity, a pattern suggesting age selection. Because donor CMV infection status was unknown, age-related changes in expanded clonotypes were potentially confounded. Since profiling was done on bulk unsorted PBMCs, naive and antigen-experienced compartments could not be conclusively compared. Estimates of total diversity from one million sequenced T cells were regarded as lower bounds and underestimates.

Inclusive of the bounding cysteine and phenylalanine, the CDR3 is 12 residues long. The CDR3 DNA has 36 bases and is translated from base 1. Trimming takes 7 bases from V and 3 bases from J, and the germline ends sit 9 bases apart. The protocol used for the library was 5' RACE. Sequencing used an Illumina HiSeq 2500. A second PCR of roughly 7 to 11 cycles was performed with a sample-barcoded 5' primer and a J-beta primer mix. A template-switch 5' adaptor carrying 12 random nucleotides introduced a unique molecular identifier onto each TCR beta cDNA molecule. Each sample yielded at least 2.5 million CDR3-containing paired-end reads. First-strand cDNA was synthesized from all RNA with the Mint cDNA synthesis kit, primed by a TRBC-specific oligonucleotide. Following uracil-DNA glycosylase treatment, a first 18-cycle PCR with universal primers M1SS and BC2_uni_R was performed on all cDNA. The paper's data handling went like this. For normalization, 1 million high-quality reads were randomly selected from each sample, with every read carrying a distinct molecular identifier. Reads sharing molecular identifiers were discarded rather than binned into consensus sequences. MiTCR, run with a Q25 quality threshold and the strictest error-elimination algorithm, handled CDR3 identification, clonotype clustering and error correction. A nonparametric unseen species model using Euler transformation provided a lower-bound estimate of total TCR beta diversity. In-frame beta chains were kept once TCRdb had trimmed the public reads at Q25 with fastp and called clones with MiXCR. Identical CDR3 proteins give one entry, which carries the most common genes and DNA. The V and J calls come from TCRdb's annotation, not from the publication. Present in this sample are around 1,500,000 distinct CDR3 sequences, 28% of which were seen just once. The ten largest make up more than 6% of the sample.

The roughly 39 donors, aged roughly 6 to 100 years, were systemically healthy Caucasian individuals from Russia. Ten milliliters of peripheral blood were drawn from each donor into EDTA-treated Vacutainer tubes. Ficoll-Paque density-gradient centrifugation was used to isolate PBMCs, with at least 6.5 million per sample. Total RNA, at least 6 micrograms per sample, was extracted from PBMCs with Trizol reagent. Naive CD45RAhigh/CD27high T cell percentages were measured by flow cytometry on a PBMC aliquot from every donor. The sample holds a few counts of this clonotype. The clone's antigen remains unknown. No much larger clone is present one base from it, and per-base qualities are unavailable.

Recombination connected TRBV12-3 or TRBV12-4 to TRBJ1-1; the D gene cannot be named for sure. The sample was blood. The TCR was taken from a woman aged 30 to 39 in good health. The DNA is TGTGCCAGCATGGGAGGCGACACTGAAGCTTTCTTT. Its translation is CASMGGDTEAFF.